Following are 21 T cell receptor beta chains from one sample sequenced in a study of radiation and T cells in renal cell carcinoma (dated by TCRdb to 2018 to 2021). The time point tag for this specimen amounts to: blood 4 weeks post-SBRT, at nephrectomy. The treatment or condition label corresponds to: 15 Gy SBRT to primary tumor, nephrectomy 4 weeks later. Receptor amplification or capture employed the immunoSEQ multiplex PCR assay. TCRdb's version of the immuneACCESS table is confined to in-frame rearrangements and falls short of the full clone set. An unresolved V gene accounts for under half of the shortfall where checked; the remainder is of unknown origin. This sample gives around 180,000 clones in total; about 87% of them show up just once. The ten most abundant clones make up over 9% of the sample. The specimen was blood, collected from a patient whose treatment included radiotherapy and nephrectomy. All receptors derive from a woman in her forties or fifties with renal cell carcinoma.

The rearrangement uses TRBV15 and TRBJ1-5; TRBD1 might be the D (6 bases). The CDR3 is made up of 15 amino acids. Trimming removed 0 bases at V and 4 bases at J, with 10 bases between. Per germline, CDR1 LNHNV and CDR2 YYDKDF (reference sequence). CDR3 bases: TGTGCCACCAGCAGAGATCCCGGACAGAATCAGCCCCAGCATTTT. Its translation is CATSRDPGQNQPQHF.

This rearrangement joins TRBV6-1 to TRBJ1-5; TRBD1 matches 7 bases. J was trimmed by 5 bases and V by 5 bases; bases with no gene match: 6. The CDR3 consists of 14 residues. The V gene's germline CDR1 is MNHNS and CDR2 SASEGT. The CDR3 protein is CASSLQGLDQPQHF. As DNA, the CDR3 is TGTGCCAGCAGTCTACAGGGGTTAGATCAGCCCCAGCATTTT.

The rearrangement links TRBV19 to TRBJ1-2; D not certain. The germline gives CDR1 LNHDA, CDR2 SQIVND (reference sequence). V was pared by 7 bases and J by 4 bases, with 13 bases between. The CDR3 extends over 13 amino acids. Here the CDR3 reads CASTYGEIYGYTF. In DNA form, the CDR3 reads TGTGCCAGTACTTACGGAGAAATCTATGGCTACACCTTC.

The V gene is TRBV7-8, the J gene TRBJ1-1, with a weak D call TRBD1 (5 bases). The CDR3 runs to 14 residues. Germline V gives CDR1 SGHVS, CDR2 FQNEAQ. V shed 1 base and J shed 1 base, with 7 bases lying between them. DNA for the CDR3: TGTGCCAGCAGCTTAGAGGGGAGGAACACTGAAGCTTTCTTT. Translation gives CASSLEGRNTEAFF. The full variable domain, in which reference TRBV7-8 and TRBJ1-1 provide the parts outside the CDR3, is GAGVSQSPRYKVAKRGQDVALRCDPISGHVSLFWYQQALGQGPEFLTYFQNEAQLDKSGLPSDRFFAERPEGSVSTLKIQRTQQEDSAVYLCASSLEGRNTEAFFGQGTRLTVV.

The chain couples TRBV19 to TRBJ2-1; no clear D. V lost 6 bases, J lost 1 base, and 16 bases lay in between. The CDR3 is 16 amino acids. The germline V gene has CDR1 LNHDA and CDR2 SQIVND (reference sequence). The CDR3 is CASRSPGSVSYNEQFF. CDR3 coding DNA: TGTGCCAGTAGGAGCCCCGGGTCAGTTTCCTACAATGAGCAGTTCTTC.

V usage is TRBV7-2 and J usage is TRBJ1-3; D ambiguous. Germline values: CDR1 SGHTA, CDR2 FQGNSA. The CDR3 loop spans 14 amino acids. Trimming took off 6 bases at V and 0 bases at J, with 9 bases between the two ends. Here the CDR3 reads CASSPTSSGNTIYF. The CDR3 bases are TGTGCCAGCAGTCCAACGAGCTCTGGAAACACCATATATTTT.

V is TRBV6-5 and J is TRBJ1-4; D remains ambiguous. V shed 4 bases and J shed 5 bases, with 5 bases lying between them. The CDR3 is made up of 12 amino acids. CDR1 is MNHEY and CDR2 is SVGAGI in the germline V gene. Here the CDR3 reads CASSFLNEKLFF. Here the CDR3 DNA reads TGTGCCAGCAGTTTCCTAAATGAAAAACTGTTTTTT.

J is TRBJ1-3 and V is TRBV6-5; D unresolved. V shed 8 bases and J shed 0 bases, with 14 bases lying between them. Looked up from germline, CDR1 is MNHEY and CDR2 is SVGAGI. CDR3 size: 15 residues. The CDR3 sequence is CASGLRGLSGNTIYF. The CDR3, as DNA: TGTGCCAGCGGCCTTCGTGGCCTCTCTGGAAACACCATATATTTT.

The chain uses TRBV5-1 and TRBJ2-1; no firm D call. CDR1 is SGHRS and CDR2 is YFSETQ in the germline V gene. CDR3 length equals 13 residues. V was clipped by 1 base and J by 7 bases, with 9 bases between them. CDR3 region: CASSLPPANEQFF. CDR3 coding DNA: TGCGCCAGCAGCTTGCCCCCCGCAAATGAGCAGTTCTTC. The full variable domain, in which reference TRBV5-1 and TRBJ2-1 provide the parts outside the CDR3, is KAGVTQTPRYLIKTRGQQVTLSCSPISGHRSVSWYQQTPGQGLQFLFEYFSETQRNKGNFPGRFSGRQFSNSRSEMNVSTLELGDSALYLCASSLPPANEQFFGPGTRLTVL.

This clone was counted a single time. This sequence joins TRBV5-5 and TRBJ1-1, with TRBD1 identical over 8 bases. Germline V gives CDR1 SGHKS, CDR2 YYEKEE (reference sequence). CDR3 length: 12 amino acids. J gave up 10 bases and V 5 bases, and 7 bases lay outside the gene matches. CDR3 in amino acids: CASRLQGARAFF. CDR3 nucleotides: TGTGCCAGCAGATTGCAGGGGGCGAGAGCTTTCTTT.

This chain uses TRBV6-1 with TRBJ1-2, with a possible D match to TRBD1 (6 bases). Germline lookup yields CDR1 MNHNS and CDR2 SASEGT. CDR3 size: 13 residues. The V gene lost 5 bases and the J gene lost 2 bases, with 9 bases spanning the gap. CDR3 DNA sequence: TGTGCCAGCAGTCAAACAGGGAACTATGGCTACACCTTC. Translated, it gives CASSQTGNYGYTF.

V is TRBV7-2 and J is TRBJ2-4; D is ambiguous. V lost 0 bases to trimming and J lost 8 bases, with 14 bases between them. CDR1 SGHTA and CDR2 FQGNSA come from the germline V gene. This CDR3 comprises 15 residues. DNA for the CDR3: TGTGCCAGCAGCTTAGCGTGGGGTTCGCTCGACATTCAGTACTTC. Translated: CASSLAWGSLDIQYF.

Details on this clone: Other nucleotide sequences from this sample produce the same CDR3. This chain uses TRBV19 with TRBJ1-1; TRBD1 matches 7 bases. Trimming took 6 bases from V and 1 from J; bases not matched to a gene: 5. The CDR3 extends over 14 amino acids. CDR1 and CDR2 (germline): LNHDA, SQIVND (reference sequence). In DNA form, the CDR3 reads TGTGCCAGTAGCAGACAGGGCGGGAACACTGAAGCTTTCTTT. Translation gives CASSRQGGNTEAFF.

The J gene is TRBJ2-3, the V gene TRBV15; 10 nucleotides line up with TRBD2. V dropped 1 base and J dropped 1; count of bases not matched to a gene: 5. The CDR3 has 17 amino acids. The germline gives CDR1 LNHNV, CDR2 YYDKDF (reference sequence). The CDR3 region has the DNA TGTGCCACCAGCAGAGCAGCGGGGGGGCGAGGCACAGATACGCAGTATTTT. Translating it yields CATSRAAGGRGTDTQYF.

The CDR3 nucleotides are TGTGCCAGCAGCTTAGCAGGGACTAGCGGTATCAATGAGCAGTTCTTC. Translated, it gives CASSLAGTSGINEQFF. The V gene is TRBV7-2, the J gene TRBJ2-1; the match to TRBD2 covers 11 bases. This CDR3 spans 16 amino acids. Germline V gene lookup returns CDR1 SGHTA and CDR2 FQGNSA. J was trimmed by 6 bases and V by 0 bases; bases with no gene match: 4.

The V gene is TRBV2, the J gene TRBJ1-5; D might be TRBD1 (5 bases). In germline, CDR1 is SNHLY, CDR2 FYNNEI. Trimming left V 2 bases short and J 4 bases short, with 9 bases between. CDR3 length: 14 residues. This CDR3 reads CASSERDRNQPQHF. The CDR3 DNA is TGTGCCAGCAGTGAACGGGACCGAAATCAGCCCCAGCATTTT.

In its sample, this clone was seen once. J is TRBJ1-5 and V is TRBV27; no clear D. The CDR3 sequence is 12 residues long. Germline V gives CDR1 MNHEY, CDR2 SMNVEV (reference sequence). V gave up 8 bases and J gave up 4 bases, with 9 bases separating them. The CDR3 region is CASGEPNQPQHF. CDR3 in DNA: TGTGCCAGCGGTGAACCGAATCAGCCCCAGCATTTT.

Comments on this clone: Its ends do not fully match the called genes, so a read error is possible. Other DNA sequences in the sample encode the same CDR3. The V gene is TRBV7-7, the J gene TRBJ2-5; the match to TRBD1 covers 8 bases. This CDR3 is 13 amino acids long. The germline gives CDR1 SSHAT, CDR2 FNYEAQ (reference sequence). The CDR3 reads CASSLDRGETQYF. The CDR3 DNA reads TGTGCTAGCAGCTTAGACAGGGGAGAGACCCAGTACTTC.

This clone has only one observation. The chain combines TRBV19 with TRBJ2-3; 8 bases match TRBD2. The trim removed 6 bases at V and 3 bases at J, leaving 2 bases unmatched. CDR1 is LNHDA, CDR2 SQIVND, per germline (reference sequence). The CDR3 covers 13 residues. CDR3 coding DNA: TGTGCCAGTAGGGAGCGGGGGACAGATACGCAGTATTTT. This gives the protein CASRERGTDTQYF.

The J gene is TRBJ1-5, the V gene TRBV7-2, with D possibly being TRBD1 (5 bases). Germline V gene sequence: CDR1 SGHTA, CDR2 FQGNSA. V was trimmed by 6 bases and J by 11 bases, leaving 20 bases between them. The length of the CDR3 is 14 residues. CDR3 sequence reads: CASSTGTEFEAQHF. The CDR3 bases are TGTGCCAGCAGTACCGGGACGGAGTTTGAAGCCCAGCATTTT.

V gene TRBV5-1 combines with J gene TRBJ1-1, with D unclear. Germline values: CDR1 SGHRS, CDR2 YFSETQ. This CDR3 contains 14 residues. V shed 2 bases and J shed 3 bases, with 11 bases lying between them. CDR3 DNA sequence: TGCGCCAGCAGCTTCGGGGATCTCTACACTGAAGCTTTCTTT. This encodes CASSFGDLYTEAFF. Filled out from reference TRBV5-1 and TRBJ1-1, the complete variable domain reads KAGVTQTPRYLIKTRGQQVTLSCSPISGHRSVSWYQQTPGQGLQFLFEYFSETQRNKGNFPGRFSGRQFSNSRSEMNVSTLELGDSALYLCASSFGDLYTEAFFGQGTRLTVV.